The 11 T cell receptor beta chains presented below share a single source sample, sequenced in a study of cytomegalovirus exposure and HLA in healthy donors. The primer mix had 60 Vbeta and 13 Jbeta primers. Repertoires were generated with immunoSEQ multiplex PCR, while TCRdb's copy carries only in-frame clones and drops some. This repertoire shows 150,000 to 200,000 clones, approximately 78% found once; its top ten account for less than 1%. The sequencing input was PBMCs. Every receptor here comes from a girl aged 2 to 10 in good health and CMV-seropositive.

CDR3 residues: CASRGRGRGHNEQFF. CDR3 coding DNA: TGTGCCAGCCGTGGGCGCGGGAGGGGCCACAATGAGCAGTTCTTC. The chain employs TRBV2 and TRBJ2-1, with 9 bases lining up with TRBD2. The germline V gene has CDR1 SNHLY and CDR2 FYNNEI. There are 15 residues in the CDR3. After removal of 8 bases from V and 5 bases from J, the junction contained 10 bases not matched to a gene.

V usage is TRBV5-1 and J usage is TRBJ2-1, with TRBD2 matching over 11 bases. The germline V gene has CDR1 SGHRS and CDR2 YFSETQ. V was pared by 3 bases and J by 4 bases, with 3 bases of the junction left unmatched. This CDR3 spans 15 amino acids. The CDR3 here is CASSSGTSGYNEQFF. The CDR3 region has the DNA TGCGCCAGCAGCTCCGGGACTAGCGGATACAATGAGCAGTTCTTC.

This clone was recorded a few times. The chain carries TRBV30 and TRBJ1-3; D unresolved. Trimming removed 5 bases from V and 10 bases from J, with 15 bases in between. The CDR3 loop spans 12 amino acids. Germline lookup yields CDR1 GTSNPN and CDR2 SVGIG (reference sequence). The CDR3 loop is CAWAESEATIYF. In DNA, the CDR3 is TGTGCCTGGGCCGAGTCGGAGGCGACCATATATTTT.

The chain carries TRBV6-1 and TRBJ1-2; TRBD1 agrees at 8 bases. This CDR3 spans 14 amino acids. V was pared by 9 bases and J by 7 bases, with 13 bases of the junction left unmatched. Germline V gene lookup returns CDR1 MNHNS and CDR2 SASEGT. CDR3 amino acids: CARTFYRGWGGYTF. DNA for the CDR3: TGTGCCAGAACTTTTTACAGGGGGTGGGGTGGCTACACCTTC.

The CDR3 DNA reads TGTGCCTGGACCGCGGTAGGCGGCGGGTCAGATACGCAGTATTTT. Its translation is CAWTAVGGGSDTQYF. This chain connects TRBV30 to TRBJ2-3, with D perhaps TRBD2 (5 bases). Trimming stripped 4 bases from V and 4 bases from J, with 18 bases between. The CDR3 extends over 15 amino acids. Germline lookup yields CDR1 GTSNPN and CDR2 SVGIG (reference sequence). Combining the CDR3 with reference TRBV30 and TRBJ2-3 gives the whole variable domain SQTIHQWPATLVQPVGSPLSLECTVEGTSNPNLYWYRQAAGRGLQLLFYSVGIGQISSEVPQNLSASRPQDRQFILSSKKLLLSDSGFYLCAWTAVGGGSDTQYFGPGTRLTVL.

The gene calls are TRBV9 and TRBJ2-6; 10 bases map to TRBD1. V gave up 1 base and J gave up 2 bases; unmatched junction bases: 9. The germline gives CDR1 SGDLS, CDR2 YYNGEE. The CDR3 is made up of 19 amino acids. The CDR3, as DNA: TGTGCCAGCAGCGTAAACCCGGGACAGGGGAGAGCTGGGGCCAACGTCCTGACTTTC. It translates to CASSVNPGQGRAGANVLTF.

This clone was found a few times. An end of the junction differs from the germline gene, which may be a read error. V gene TRBV7-7 combines with J gene TRBJ2-1, with 11 bases fitting TRBD1. Germline V gene sequence: CDR1 SSHAT, CDR2 FNYEAQ (reference sequence). This CDR3 region has 17 residues. CDR3 loop: CASSLTAGTGGNNEQFF. In nucleotides, the CDR3 is TGTGCTAGCAGCTTAACCGCCGGGACAGGGGGGAACAATGAGCAGTTCTTC. Combining the CDR3 with reference TRBV7-7 and TRBJ2-1 gives the whole variable domain GAGVSQSPRYKVTKRGQDVTLRCDPISSHATLYWYQQALGQGPEFLTYFNYEAQPDKSGLPSDRFSAERPEGSISTLTIQRTEQRDSAMYRCASSLTAGTGGNNEQFFGPGTRLTVL.

The chain carries TRBV27 and TRBJ2-3; the D is unclear. V lost 5 bases, J lost 1 base, and 16 bases lay in between. CDR3 length equals 16 residues. CDR1 and CDR2 (germline): MNHEY, SMNVEV (reference sequence). The CDR3 sequence is CASSLLVPRGTDTQYF. CDR3 bases: TGTGCCAGCAGTCTCTTAGTCCCCCGGGGCACAGATACGCAGTATTTT.

V gene TRBV6-5 combines with J gene TRBJ2-1; D remains ambiguous. CDR3 length: 13 residues. Germline V gene sequence: CDR1 MNHEY, CDR2 SVGAGI. Trimming removed 2 bases from V and 4 bases from J, with 6 bases in between. CDR3 in amino acids: CASSYDFYNEQFF. CDR3 in DNA: TGTGCCAGCAGTTACGACTTTTACAATGAGCAGTTCTTC.

The chain employs TRBV29-1 and TRBJ1-1; 7 bases are shared with TRBD1. The CDR3 is made up of 12 amino acids. Germline V gene lookup returns CDR1 SQVTM and CDR2 ANQGSEA. V shed 4 bases, J shed 5 bases, and the junction held 4 bases outside the gene matches. The CDR3 here is CSVVSGGTEAFF. The CDR3 region has the DNA TGCAGCGTTGTATCAGGGGGGACTGAAGCTTTCTTT.

This clone was found once. In nucleotides, the CDR3 is TGCGCCAGCAGCCAAGAAGTTAGAGATTGGACCGGGGAGCTGTTTTTT. It specifies CASSQEVRDWTGELFF. This chain joins TRBV4-1 and TRBJ2-2; unclear D gene. Germline V lookup: CDR1 MGHRA, CDR2 YSYEKL. The CDR3 loop spans 16 amino acids. Trimming pared 0 bases from V and 5 bases from J, leaving 13 bases between.